This T cell receptor (beta chain) is from a study of T cells in Graves' hyperthyroidism and ophthalmopathy. Study overall: The blood sample was taken at first diagnosis, before treatment began.

What was amplified from RNA transcripts were TCR beta CDR3 regions. The HTBI primer set was used in a first-round RT-PCR of the TCR CDR3. One entry per CDR3 protein results from TCRdb running MiXCR on the multiplex PCR reads. The repertoire has under 350,000 distinct CDR3 sequences, roughly 23% of them found once; the top ten carry about 50%. This clonotype is a singleton in its sample. Diagnostic assessment was based on clinical symptoms, serum thyroxine and TRAb, thyroid ultrasound and orbital computed tomography. The CDR3 consists of 12 residues. Germline V CDR1 and CDR2: SNHLY, FYNNEI. V lost 0 bases to trimming and J lost 11 bases, with 7 bases between them.

This receptor was obtained from a woman between 50 and 59 years old with Graves' hyperthyroidism. This chain links TRBV2 with TRBJ2-2, with D unclear. Sequenced input: blood. This chain's CDR3 is CASSEALDELFF. The CDR3 region has the DNA TGTGCCAGCAGTGAAGCGCTGGATGAGCTGTTTTTT.